Below are 9 T cell receptor beta chains sequenced from a single sample in a study of blood T cell repertoires in COVID-19. Assay used: immunoSEQ multiplex PCR; TCRdb lists only in-frame clones, some missing. The sample lists around 290,000 clones, about 89% occurring once. The sequencing sample was made of peripheral blood. Receptor source: a woman aged 30 to 39 with COVID-19, enrolled during active disease.

CDR3 amino acids: CASSSGLVGEQYF. The DNA for the CDR3 is TGCGCCAGCAGCTCGGGACTAGTCGGCGAGCAGTACTTC. This chain connects TRBV5-1 to TRBJ2-7, with 8 bases fitting TRBD2. This CDR3 spans 13 amino acids. CDR1 and CDR2 (germline): SGHRS, YFSETQ. Germline trimming cut 3 bases from V and 6 bases from J; bases unmatched to any gene: 5.

On this clone itself: This specimen includes other DNA sequences encoding the same CDR3. CDR3 loop: CASSPKQGSTEAFF. The CDR3 nucleotides read TGTGCCAGCTCACCCAAACAGGGGTCCACTGAAGCTTTCTTT. The gene calls are TRBV18 and TRBJ1-1; 7 bases agree with TRBD1. Germline CDR1 KGHSH, CDR2 LQKENI. V dropped 3 bases and J dropped 4; count of bases not matched to a gene: 5. The CDR3 runs to 14 residues.

This clone has just one count. This chain connects TRBV2 to TRBJ2-6; D remains unclear. The CDR3 runs 15 residues. Per germline, CDR1 SNHLY and CDR2 FYNNEI. V dropped 1 base and J dropped 4 bases, with 8 bases sitting between them. The CDR3 is CASSEEAVGANVLTF. The CDR3 coding sequence is TGTGCCAGCAGTGAAGAGGCGGTGGGGGCCAACGTCCTGACTTTC.

This rearrangement joins TRBV5-1 to TRBJ1-1; 7 bases match TRBD1. The germline V gene has CDR1 SGHRS and CDR2 YFSETQ. The CDR3 loop spans 15 amino acids. J was trimmed by 5 bases and V by 0 bases; bases with no gene match: 7. CDR3 in amino acids: CASSLETGAMTEAFF. CDR3 nucleotides: TGCGCCAGCAGCTTGGAAACAGGGGCTATGACTGAAGCTTTCTTT.

V is TRBV7-3 and J is TRBJ1-1, with 8 bases matching TRBD1. The V segment lost 5 bases and the J segment 4 bases; nucleotides outside the gene matches: 6. The length of the CDR3 is 14 residues. The V gene's germline CDR1 is SGHTA and CDR2 FQGTGA. The CDR3 DNA sequence: TGTGCCAGCAGCCCTAGGACAGGGATCACTGAAGCTTTCTTT. Protein: CASSPRTGITEAFF.

The V and J genes are TRBV30 and TRBJ1-3; 7 bases map to TRBD1. The germline V gene has CDR1 GTSNPN and CDR2 SVGIG (reference sequence). There are 13 residues in the CDR3. The trim removed 2 bases at V and 2 bases at J, leaving 0 bases unmatched. The DNA of the CDR3 is TGTGCCTGGAGTACAGGGGCTGGAAACACCATATATTTT. Protein product: CAWSTGAGNTIYF.

V is TRBV6-1 and J is TRBJ1-1; the D gene is possibly TRBD1 (5 bases). V was pared by 1 base and J by 1 base, with 10 bases between. Germline CDR1 and CDR2: MNHNS and SASEGT. The CDR3 consists of 15 residues. CDR3 sequence (DNA): TGTGCCAGCAGTGAAGTGGCCAGGGAGAACACTGAAGCTTTCTTT. Amino acid sequence: CASSEVARENTEAFF.

CDR3 sequence: CASSVEGGNTEAFF. DNA for the CDR3: TGTGCCAGCAGCGTAGAAGGAGGAAACACTGAAGCTTTCTTT. V usage is TRBV9 and J usage is TRBJ1-1; D uncertain. V was clipped by 0 bases and J by 2 bases, with 8 bases between them. Germline assignment: CDR1 SGDLS and CDR2 YYNGEE. CDR3 length: 14 residues.

The chain combines TRBV19 with TRBJ1-5; 9 bases are a match to TRBD1. Losses at the gene ends were 7 bases for V and 6 bases for J; bases not matched to a gene: 10. The germline CDR1 and CDR2 sequences are LNHDA and SQIVND (reference sequence). This CDR3 has 15 amino acids. The CDR3 DNA follows: TGTGCCAGTACCCCAGGGACAGGGCGAACTCAGCCCCAGCATTTT. Its translation is CASTPGTGRTQPQHF.